This T cell receptor (beta chain) was found in a study of T-cell memory formation after mild COVID-19. CDR1 and CDR2 (germline): LGHDT, YNNKEL (reference sequence). Trimming left V 4 bases short and J 6 bases short, with 16 bases between. The CDR3 runs to 14 residues. TCR alpha and TCR beta cDNA libraries carrying sample barcodes and UMIs came from 5'RACE with constant-segment primers. Each CDR3 protein is one row after TCRdb ran MiXCR on the 5' RACE reads. The sample lists 130,000 to 150,000 distinct CDR3 sequences, about 19% occurring once. V gene TRBV3-1 combines with J gene TRBJ2-7; maybe TRBD2 (6 bases). Input material: PBMCs or a T cell subset sorted from them (not recorded which). This TCR derives from an adult woman who had mild COVID-19 (a few samples of this study predate the infection). Cell type and time point are not known. The CDR3 nucleotides read TGTGCCAGCAGCCGGACTACCATGTTGGTCGAGCAGTACTTC. Amino acids: CASSRTTMLVEQYF.